This is a list of T cell receptor beta chains from one sample in a study of shared clonotypes between healthy human individuals. TCRdb's table, derived via immunoSEQ multiplex PCR, lists solely in-frame clones and lacks some. The table lists a few million clones, more than 90% of them singletons. The sample taken for sequencing was naive CD4+ T cells sorted from blood. These receptors all stem from a man aged 18-30 years in good health. The conserved cysteine and the conserved F or W are not part of the CDR3 here. Fields, in order: V gene, clone size, J gene, D gene, CDR3 protein. The D gene is left open where the match is weak. Size tells how often a clone was seen (once, few, many) or the class of an expanded clone, and some rows leave it out.

v_gene: TRBV2
abundance: .
j_gene: TRBJ1-5
d_gene: TRBD1
CDR3aa: ASSEVIQGGGLQH

v_gene: TRBV7-3
abundance: .
j_gene: TRBJ2-7
d_gene: .
CDR3aa: ASSFQAQDEQY

v_gene: TRBV29-1
abundance: once
j_gene: TRBJ2-5
d_gene: TRBD1
CDR3aa: SVLDRGETQY

v_gene: TRBV19
abundance: .
j_gene: TRBJ2-7
d_gene: .
CDR3aa: ASSGSTRDGSYEQY

v_gene: TRBV6-5
abundance: .
j_gene: TRBJ2-3
d_gene: TRBD2
CDR3aa: ASSSAGVLSQY

v_gene: TRBV28
abundance: .
j_gene: TRBJ1-5
d_gene: .
CDR3aa: ASGTSPNQPQH

v_gene: TRBV2
abundance: few
j_gene: TRBJ1-1
d_gene: .
CDR3aa: ASSDQGMDTEAF

v_gene: TRBV10-3
abundance: .
j_gene: TRBJ2-2
d_gene: TRBD2
CDR3aa: AISEFPGLAGTGELF

v_gene: TRBV7-9
abundance: .
j_gene: TRBJ2-3
d_gene: TRBD1
CDR3aa: ASSSNRQGTSTDTQY

v_gene: TRBV10-2
abundance: .
j_gene: TRBJ2-3
d_gene: TRBD2
CDR3aa: ATRDYSSTDTQY

v_gene: TRBV25-1
abundance: .
j_gene: TRBJ2-2
d_gene: TRBD1
CDR3aa: ASRLDRGWNTGELF

v_gene: TRBV11-3
abundance: .
j_gene: TRBJ2-7
d_gene: .
CDR3aa: ASSLREDYEQY

v_gene: TRBV19
abundance: .
j_gene: TRBJ2-2
d_gene: .
CDR3aa: ASSIVARRGGELF

v_gene: TRBV6-5
abundance: .
j_gene: TRBJ1-1
d_gene: TRBD1
CDR3aa: ASSPGTGSFAEAF

v_gene: TRBV19
abundance: .
j_gene: TRBJ1-1
d_gene: .
CDR3aa: ASSGLTGGTEAF

v_gene: TRBV5-5
abundance: .
j_gene: TRBJ2-5
d_gene: .
CDR3aa: ASSLSETQY

v_gene: TRBV25-1
abundance: .
j_gene: TRBJ1-1
d_gene: .
CDR3aa: ASSVSENTEAF

v_gene: TRBV6-6
abundance: .
j_gene: TRBJ2-5
d_gene: TRBD2
CDR3aa: ASSLLALQETQY

v_gene: TRBV6-1
abundance: once
j_gene: TRBJ2-3
d_gene: .
CDR3aa: ACTDYGAPPTDTQY

v_gene: TRBV11-2
abundance: .
j_gene: TRBJ1-4
d_gene: .
CDR3aa: ASSLGAAFNEKLF

v_gene: TRBV6-6
abundance: .
j_gene: TRBJ1-1
d_gene: .
CDR3aa: ASSKLWDTEAF

v_gene: TRBV7-9
abundance: .
j_gene: TRBJ1-5
d_gene: .
CDR3aa: ASSPGGSSNQPQH

v_gene: TRBV4-3
abundance: .
j_gene: TRBJ1-3
d_gene: .
CDR3aa: ASSQDRNTIY